The text below deals with one T cell receptor beta chain. Its antigen is still unknown. RNA extraction was followed by reverse transcription into cDNA, which acted as the sequencing template. Sequencing used immunoSEQ multiplex PCR; TCRdb keeps in-frame clones, though not all of them. This table has around 150,000 clones, around 71% appearing once. This sample's treatment: oral pan-JAK inhibitor, 5-10 mg twice daily. The germline V and J ends were trimmed by 11 bases and 1 base, with 16 bases remaining between them. The CDR3 contains 14 residues. Germline values: CDR1 MNHNY, CDR2 SVGAGI (reference sequence). The data stem from a study of CD8+ T cells in alopecia areata. Study-wide context: Administration of oral tofacitinib to treated patients was at 5 to 10 mg twice daily. Affected scalp percentage gauged treated patients' severity. Findings and limits, study-wide: Uncertainty about whether baseline CD8+ expansion is linked to response remains, with one nonresponder. In lesional scalp, particularly from alopecia totalis/universalis, clonality was higher than in normal scalp.

The material was CD4+ T cells sorted from blood, obtained at week 4, from a patient treated with tofacitinib. The V and J genes are TRBV6-6 and TRBJ2-3, with D perhaps TRBD2 (6 bases). The source of this sequence is a human donor with alopecia areata. CDR3 DNA: TGTGCCTTGCGGAGTAGCGGAGGCACAGATACGCAGTATTTT. Its translation is CALRSSGGTDTQYF.